Listed here are 26 T cell receptor beta chains from one sample, sequenced in a study of blood T cells in healthy people across ages. Primers used in a second PCR of about 6 to 11 cycles were a sample-barcoded 5' primer and a J-beta primer mix. In TCRdb, the 5' RACE reads were re-called with MiXCR into one record per CDR3 protein. The sample yields 700,000 to 900,000 distinct CDR3 sequences, roughly 24% seen once. The data were also submitted as part of a second study, on T cells of mothers and their children.

The sequencing input was blood. These receptors originate from a boy aged 5-17 years in good health.

This chain links TRBV24-1 with TRBJ2-7; D gene ambiguous. Between the trimmed V and J ends, which lost 4 bases and 3 bases, there was a span of 12 bases. Germline V gene lookup returns CDR1 KGHDR and CDR2 SFDVKD. This CDR3 region has 14 residues. CDR3: CATSERLACYEQYF. In DNA form, the CDR3 reads TGTGCCACCAGTGAAAGGTTGGCCTGCTACGAGCAGTACTTC.

The J gene is TRBJ2-5, the V gene TRBV24-1; D is possibly TRBD1 or TRBD2 (5 bases each). The CDR3 spans 16 residues. V lost 4 bases and J 1 base, leaving 15 bases between the germline ends. Looked up from germline, CDR1 is KGHDR and CDR2 is SFDVKD. CDR3 in DNA: TGTGCCACCAGTGAAGCCCCCACAGGAGGCCAAGAGACCCAGTACTTC. Protein sequence: CATSEAPTGGQETQYF.

This clonotype came up a few times. The V and J genes are TRBV7-8 and TRBJ1-6; possible D gene TRBD1, 6 bases. The CDR3 totals 16 residues. The germline CDR1 and CDR2 sequences are SGHVS and FQNEAQ. The V end was cut by 4 bases, the J end by 4 bases, with 14 bases between. The CDR3 sequence is CASSSLRDTYNSPLHF. As DNA, the CDR3 is TGTGCCAGCAGCTCCCTCCGGGACACATATAATTCACCCCTCCACTTT.

This clonotype was seen only a few times. The junction shows a germline mismatch at one end, possibly a read error. The chain joins TRBV4-1 to TRBJ2-3, with D perhaps matching TRBD2 (5 bases). Germline V gene lookup returns CDR1 MGHRA and CDR2 YSYEKL. The CDR3 runs to 14 residues. The CDR3 nucleotides are TGCGCCAGCAGCCAACAGGCTAGCACAGATACGCAGTACTTT. Amino acids: CASSQQASTDTQYF.

This clonotype has more than one count but fewer than ten. One end of the junction varies from germline; a read error may be responsible. The genes are TRBV7-2 and TRBJ2-5; 7 bases line up with TRBD1. The J call may be mistaken, given a closer DNA end match to TRBJ2-1. Per the germline V gene, CDR1 is SGHTA and CDR2 is FQGNSA. The CDR3 is 16 amino acids. The CDR3 is CASSFSRGPRYNGQFF. The CDR3 DNA follows: TGTGCCAGCAGCTTTTCTAGGGGGCCGCGCTACAATGGGCAGTTCTTC.

V gene TRBV5-1 combines with J gene TRBJ1-6, with D perhaps matching TRBD1 (5 bases). V was pared by 3 bases and J by 13 bases, with 11 bases between. Germline V gene data show CDR1 as SGHRS and CDR2 as YFSETQ. This CDR3 spans 12 amino acids. CDR3 amino acids: CASSWGFRPLHF. Here the CDR3 DNA reads TGCGCCAGCAGCTGGGGCTTTCGGCCCCTCCACTTT.

The rearrangement uses TRBV4-2 and TRBJ2-7, with 9 bases aligning to TRBD1. CDR1 is LGHNA and CDR2 is YNFKEQ in the germline V gene. The CDR3 extends over 17 amino acids. V trimming: 1 base; J trimming: 4 bases; junction bases outside the gene matches: 11. The CDR3 DNA follows: TGTGCCAGCAGCCAAGGGGGGATGGGACAGGGAGGATACGAGCAGTACTTC. Translating it yields CASSQGGMGQGGYEQYF.

This clonotype was counted only a few times. This sequence joins TRBV12-3 or TRBV12-4 and TRBJ2-5; 9 nucleotides align to TRBD1. The end of the DNA fits TRBJ2-1 better, so the J call may be wrong. The CDR3 length is 17 residues. CDR3 sequence reads: CASSPNPRDRVVNEQFF. CDR3 DNA: TGTGCCAGCAGCCCGAATCCTAGGGACAGGGTAGTCAATGAGCAGTTCTTC.

This clonotype occurred a few times. The rearrangement uses TRBV9 and TRBJ2-5, with D tentatively TRBD1 or TRBD2 (5 bases each). The CDR3 runs 14 residues. Germline CDR1 and CDR2: SGDLS and YYNGEE. Trimming cost V 1 base and J 5 bases, with 12 bases left between them. DNA for the CDR3: TGTGCCAGCAGCGTATCATGGGGGACGGAGACCCAGTACTTC. Translated: CASSVSWGTETQYF.

J is TRBJ2-5 and V is TRBV2, with 10 bases fitting TRBD1. The J call may be in error: the DNA end matches TRBJ2-1 better. From germline, CDR1 is SNHLY and CDR2 FYNNEI. The CDR3 spans 15 residues. The DNA of the CDR3 is TGTGCCAGCAGTCGGGGGACAGGGGCGTACAATGAGCAGTTCTTC. Translated: CASSRGTGAYNEQFF.

The chain is built from TRBV7-9 and TRBJ1-2; a possible D gene is TRBD1 (5 bases). Germline V gene data show CDR1 as SEHNR and CDR2 as FQNEAQ (reference sequence). CDR3 length: 13 residues. The V end lost 10 bases, the J end lost 4 bases, and 16 bases lay between the germline ends. The CDR3 spells CATDSLQFYGYTF. CDR3 nucleotides: TGTGCCACTGACAGCCTCCAGTTCTATGGCTACACCTTC.

This clonotype has a handful of counts. This chain joins TRBV5-1 and TRBJ2-3; TRBD2 aligns across 7 bases. Losses at the gene ends were 4 bases for V and 2 bases for J; bases not matched to a gene: 10. This CDR3 has 16 amino acids. The germline CDR1 and CDR2 sequences are SGHRS and YFSETQ. CDR3 in DNA: TGCGCCAGCAGCCCCCTGGGAGGGAGATTCACAGATACGCAGTATTTT. Amino acid sequence: CASSPLGGRFTDTQYF.

J is TRBJ2-1 and V is TRBV27; weak D call: TRBD2 (5 bases). Germline V gene lookup returns CDR1 MNHEY and CDR2 SMNVEV (reference sequence). Trimming pared 2 bases from V and 1 base from J, leaving 18 bases between. The CDR3 consists of 18 residues. Here the CDR3 reads CASSLNGGPPLSYNEQFF. CDR3 sequence (DNA): TGTGCCAGCAGTTTAAATGGCGGGCCCCCACTATCCTACAATGAGCAGTTCTTC.

The chain couples TRBV7-4 to TRBJ2-5; D is uncertain. The CDR3 consists of 15 residues. V was trimmed by 1 base and J by 5 bases, leaving 14 bases between them. Germline V CDR1 and CDR2: SGHVT, SQSDAQ. The CDR3 region is CASSLGQWARETQYF. CDR3 coding DNA: TGTGCCAGCAGCTTAGGGCAGTGGGCGAGGGAGACCCAGTACTTC. The whole variable domain, remainder taken from reference TRBV7-4 and TRBJ2-5, is GAGVSQSPRYKVAKRGRDVALRCDSISGHVTLYWYRQTLGQGSEVLTYSQSDAQRDKSGRPSGRFSAERPERSVSTLKIQRTEQGDSAVYLCASSLGQWARETQYFGPGTRLLVL.

This clonotype has just a few counts. The CDR3 loop reads CASSSRALGQGSTDTQYF. As DNA, the CDR3 is TGTGCCAGCAGCTCACGAGCCTTGGGACAGGGGAGCACAGATACGCAGTATTTT. The V and J genes are TRBV7-9 and TRBJ2-3, with 10 bases lining up with TRBD1. Trimming cost V 4 bases and J 0 bases; bases outside gene matches: 10. The CDR3 has 18 residues. CDR1 and CDR2 from the germline V gene are SEHNR and FQNEAQ (reference sequence).

This chain links TRBV16 with TRBJ1-4, with 10 bases matching TRBD1. CDR3 length equals 15 residues. J lost 10 bases, V lost 2 bases, and 7 bases had no gene match. Germline values: CDR1 KGHSY, CDR2 FQNENV. CDR3 protein: CASSQSGTGDGKLFF. The CDR3 DNA is TGTGCCAGCAGCCAAAGTGGGACAGGGGATGGAAAACTGTTTTTT.

This clonotype was seen a few times. The CDR3 sequence: CASSWETGANVLTF. In DNA form, the CDR3 reads TGTGCCAGCAGCTGGGAAACTGGGGCCAACGTCCTGACTTTC. This chain uses TRBV11-1 with TRBJ2-6; D is uncertain. This CDR3 spans 14 amino acids. Germline CDR1 is SGHAT and CDR2 is FQDESV (reference sequence). Trimming took 4 bases from V and 2 from J, leaving 6 bases between them.

This clonotype was found a few times. The genes are TRBV10-2 and TRBJ2-5, with D tentatively TRBD1 (7 bases). TRBJ2-7 explains the end of the DNA better; the J call may be wrong. The CDR3 consists of 11 residues. Germline CDR1 WSHSY, CDR2 SAAADI. In DNA, the CDR3 is TGCGCCGCGGGCAGGGGGGACGAGCAGTACTTC. This encodes CAAGRGDEQYF.

The chain joins TRBV6-1 to TRBJ1-5, with 8 bases matching TRBD1. J lost 6 bases, V lost 0 bases, and 4 bases had no gene match. The CDR3 length is 15 residues. Germline V gene data show CDR1 as MNHNS and CDR2 as SASEGT. CDR3: CASSEATGVSQPQHF. DNA for the CDR3: TGTGCCAGCAGTGAAGCGACAGGGGTTAGTCAGCCCCAGCATTTT.

For this clonotype: The junction departs from the called germline gene at one end, perhaps through a read error. The chain carries TRBV12-5 and TRBJ1-6; no clear D gene. This CDR3 is built from 14 residues. CDR1 is LGHNT and CDR2 is FRNRAP in the germline V gene. CDR3 sequence (DNA): TGTGCTAGTGGCCATAGGGAGAATGGTTCACCCCTCTACTTT. Protein: CASGHRENGSPLYF. Full variable domain (rest looked up from reference TRBV12-5 and TRBJ1-6): DARVTQTPRHKVTEMGQEVTMRCQPILGHNTVFWYRQTMMQGLELLAYFRNRAPLDDSGMPKDRFSAEMPDATLATLKIQPSEPRDSAVYFCASGHRENGSPLYFGNGTRLTVT.

Only a few counts were recorded for this clonotype. V and J are TRBV15 and TRBJ1-2; TRBD1 is a possible D gene (5 bases). V was clipped by 0 bases and J by 7 bases, with 12 bases between them. The CDR3 length is 14 residues. Germline-derived CDR1 and CDR2 are LNHNV and YYDKDF (reference sequence). CDR3 protein: CATSRDPGGVGYTF. In DNA form, the CDR3 reads TGTGCCACCAGCAGAGATCCGGGGGGGGTTGGCTACACCTTC.

A remark on this clonotype: Its ends do not fully match the called genes, so a read error is possible. The chain recombines TRBV10-2 with TRBJ1-4; no firm D call. This CDR3 comprises 14 residues. Germline lookup yields CDR1 WSHSY and CDR2 SAAADI. DNA for the CDR3: TGCGCCAGCAGTGAGCGGCAGACCGTTGAAAGACTGTTTTTT. Its protein product is CASSERQTVERLFF.

The chain carries TRBV6-4 and TRBJ2-5; D is unclear. The J call could be wrong; TRBJ2-1 is a better fit for the DNA end. The CDR3 has 14 residues. Per the germline V gene, CDR1 is MRHNA and CDR2 is SNTAGT. The CDR3 bases are TGTGCCAGCAGTGACTCAGCAATGTCCGATGAGCAGTTCTTC. Its protein is CASSDSAMSDEQFF.

This clonotype was recorded at least ten times. The chain employs TRBV28 and TRBJ2-7; D is unresolved. Trimming cost V 4 bases and J 0 bases, with 16 bases left between them. The CDR3 is 16 amino acids. The germline CDR1 and CDR2 sequences are MDHEN and SYDVKM. As DNA, the CDR3 is TGTGCCAGCAGTTCAACAATGGCAGCTCTCTCCTACGAGCAGTACTTC. Translated, it gives CASSSTMAALSYEQYF.

The V and J genes are TRBV28 and TRBJ1-4, with 7 bases identical to TRBD1. The junction had 10 bases not matched to a gene; V was cut back by 6 bases and J by 6 bases. The V gene's germline CDR1 is MDHEN and CDR2 SYDVKM. The CDR3 runs 15 residues. CDR3 nucleotide sequence: TGTGCCAGCAGACCGCCGCCAGGGGGTTATGAAAAACTGTTTTTT. Its protein is CASRPPPGGYEKLFF.

Worth noting for this clonotype: As the CDR3 is not closed by the conserved phenylalanine or tryptophan, this likely results from a read error. V is TRBV5-1 and J is TRBJ2-5, with D unclear. The CDR3 contains 13 residues. V gave up 4 bases and J gave up 4 bases, with 11 bases separating them. The germline gives CDR1 SGHRS, CDR2 YFSETQ. CDR3 sequence: CASSTSGSETQYL. The DNA of the CDR3 is TGCGCCAGCAGCACAAGTGGCTCAGAGACCCAGTACCTC.